The sequence of this TCR beta chain was determined in a study of OX40 agonist ivuxolimab in advanced cancers. Turning to the overall study: Ivuxolimab, which targeted the costimulatory receptor OX40 (CD134), was an agonistic, fully human IgG2 monoclonal antibody. Intravenous ivuxolimab was administered to patients every 2 weeks at six dose levels: 0.01, 0.1, 0.3, 1.5, 3 and 10 mg/kg. Among the approximately 54 dose-escalation patients, roughly 20 had hepatocellular carcinoma, roughly 15 melanoma, 9 renal cell carcinoma and 9 head and neck cancer. In the dose-escalation cohort, roughly four fifths of patients were male, and the mean age was approximately 60 years, with a range of roughly 20 to 80. Prior anti-PD-1, anti-PD-L1 or anti-CTLA-4 therapy was permitted, and less than 45% of dose-escalation patients had received checkpoint inhibitors. Partial responses were achieved by three dose-escalation patients, of whom one had hepatocellular carcinoma and two had cutaneous melanoma. Peripheral TCRbeta sequencing aimed to test whether ivuxolimab altered TCR sequence diversity and caused clonal T-cell expansion. The paper reports the monotherapy dose-escalation portion (N of about 52 patients) of the phase I ivuxolimab trial. Beyond this particular receptor, the publication reports: Partial responders in the 0.1-3.0 mg/kg groups had among the lowest normalized peripheral clonal expansion, especially among CD8+ T cells. Clonal expansion of both CD4+ and CD8+ blood T cells was observed from baseline to week 6 at doses 0.1 to 3.0 mg/kg. Which antigens the clonally expanded peripheral T cells were specific for was not determined. On average, CD8+ T cells showed more expanded clones than CD4+ T cells after ivuxolimab. Low levels of normalized T-cell clonal expansion were also seen in some nonresponding patients.

For sequencing of the TCRbeta CDR3 region, genomic DNA was extracted from the sorted cells. TCRbeta CDR3 regions were sequenced using the immunoSEQ Assay. The table comes from immuneACCESS by way of TCRdb, which keeps in-frame sequences with V and J called. Part of the clones is missing from these tables; in studies checked, under half for an unresolved V gene and the rest for unknown reasons. The sample table contains tens of thousands of clones; only one count was recorded for 70% to 90% of them. Roughly 40% of the sample is held by the ten biggest clonotypes. Counted from cysteine to phenylalanine, this CDR3 has 11 amino acids. Here the CDR3 DNA is all that survives: 33 bases in frame from base 1. At the junction V is shortened by 3 bases and J by 10 bases, with 9 bases in between. Per the germline V gene, MDHEN is the CDR1 and SYDVKM is the CDR2. Patients with a history of autoimmune disease or receiving systemic immunosuppression were excluded from the trial. Peripheral blood for TCR sequencing was collected from all dose cohorts at baseline, on cycle 4 day 1, and on cycle 7 day 1. Samples were obtained from an open-label, multicenter, first-in-human phase I dose-escalation trial of ivuxolimab. Adults with locally advanced or metastatic melanoma, renal cell, hepatocellular, or head and neck squamous cell carcinoma were enrolled in the trial. Before TCR sequencing, CD4+ T cells and CD8+ T cells were sorted from peripheral blood as separate populations.

This clone was seen a single time. The target of this receptor is not known. No base quality values were provided; no much bigger clone lies one nucleotide off. The rearrangement combines TRBV28 with TRBJ1-1; no D gene can be assigned with confidence. Sequencing was performed on CD4+ or CD8+ T cells sorted from blood, taken in a trial of the OX40 agonist ivuxolimab. The sequence was obtained from an adult with an advanced solid tumor such as melanoma, head and neck, liver or kidney cancer. The CDR3 region has the sequence CASSLLKSAFF. The base sequence is TGTGCCAGCAGTTTGTTGAAATCAGCTTTCTTT.